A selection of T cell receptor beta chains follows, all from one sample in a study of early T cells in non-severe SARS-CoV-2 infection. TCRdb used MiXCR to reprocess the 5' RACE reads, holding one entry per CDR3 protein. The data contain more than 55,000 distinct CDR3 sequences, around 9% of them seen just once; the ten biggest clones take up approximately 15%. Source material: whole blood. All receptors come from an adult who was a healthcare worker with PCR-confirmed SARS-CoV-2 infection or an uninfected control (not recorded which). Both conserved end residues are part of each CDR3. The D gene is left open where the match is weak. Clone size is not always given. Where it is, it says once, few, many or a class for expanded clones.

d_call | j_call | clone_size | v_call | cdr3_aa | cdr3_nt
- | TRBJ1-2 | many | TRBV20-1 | CSATEKGNYGYTF | TGCAGTGCTACCGAGAAGGGGAACTATGGCTACACCTTC
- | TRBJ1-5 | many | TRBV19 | CASSISRPPNQAQHF | TGTGCCAGTAGTATATCAAGGCCTCCGAATCAGGCCCAGCATTTT
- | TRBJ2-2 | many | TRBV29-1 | CSVERIADNTGELFF | TGCAGCGTTGAACGGATAGCGGATAACACCGGGGAGCTGTTTTTT
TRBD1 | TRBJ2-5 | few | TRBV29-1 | CSAANRGMETQYF | TGCAGCGCTGCGAACAGGGGTATGGAGACCCAGTACTTC
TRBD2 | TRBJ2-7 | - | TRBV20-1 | CSARKLAGEQYF | TGCAGTGCTCGTAAACTAGCGGGGGAGCAGTACTTC
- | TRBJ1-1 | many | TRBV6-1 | CASSLMGRTEAFF | TGTGCCAGCAGTCTGATGGGGAGAACTGAAGCTTTCTTT
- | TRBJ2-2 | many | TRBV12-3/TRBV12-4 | CASSLAGRRIGELFF | TGTGCCAGCAGTTTAGCGGGGCGACGGATCGGGGAGCTGTTTTTT
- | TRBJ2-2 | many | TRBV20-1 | CSARIWGKNTGELFF | TGCAGTGCTAGAATTTGGGGCAAGAACACCGGGGAGCTGTTTTTT
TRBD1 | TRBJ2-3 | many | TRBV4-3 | CASSQDGQGTTDTQYF | TGCGCCAGCAGCCAGGATGGACAGGGGACGACAGATACGCAGTATTTT
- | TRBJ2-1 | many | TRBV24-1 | CATSDFTGEQFF | TGTGCCACCAGTGATTTTACAGGGGAGCAGTTCTTC
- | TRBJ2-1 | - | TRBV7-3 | CASSQAGGFHNEQFF | TGTGCCAGCAGCCAGGCCGGAGGATTTCACAATGAGCAGTTCTTC
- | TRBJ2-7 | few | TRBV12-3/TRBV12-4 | CASSLGGSGYEQYF | TGTGCCAGCAGCCTAGGGGGTTCAGGCTACGAGCAGTACTTC
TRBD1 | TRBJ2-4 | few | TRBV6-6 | CASSYSSPGQGRVNIQYF | TGTGCCAGCAGTTACTCCTCTCCGGGACAGGGTAGGGTAAATATTCAGTACTTC
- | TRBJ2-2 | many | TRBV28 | CASSPINTGELFF | TGTGCCAGCAGTCCTATTAACACCGGGGAGCTGTTTTTT